This TCR beta chain emerged from a study of T-cell reconstitution after alpha-beta-depleted transplantation in children. J gave up 4 bases and V 0 bases, and 9 bases lay outside the gene matches. Germline V gene data show CDR1 as MGHRA and CDR2 as YSYEKL. There are 17 residues in the CDR3. Preparation of the TCRbeta library used unique molecular identifiers. MiXCR, applied by TCRdb to the PCR reads, yields one record per CDR3 protein. Of about 230,000 distinct CDR3 sequences listed, around 10% were seen once; the top ten hold about 6.2%. Ten or more counts support this clonotype. The TCR sequence derives from a human donor who donated a stem cell graft to a child with acute lymphoblastic leukemia. Here the sequenced sample was PBMCs from the stem cell graft donor, taken from the stem cell graft. The genes are TRBV4-1 and TRBJ2-5; 9 bases map to TRBD2. The CDR3 DNA follows: TGCGCCAGCAGCCAAGATCCGGCGGGGGGGCTTTTAGAGACCCAGTACTTC. Its protein product is CASSQDPAGGLLETQYF.